Below are 10 T cell receptor beta chains sequenced from a single sample in a study of T cell clones after liver transplantation. Sequencing used immunoSEQ multiplex PCR; TCRdb keeps in-frame clones, though not all of them. The table records roughly 80,000 clones, over 80% of them present only once. The sample consisted of CD4+ T cells from blood, taken 45 to 46 months after liver transplant. These TCRs come from a human patient who received a liver transplant. Some T cells may be the graft donor's.

The chain has TRBV14 and TRBJ2-7; the match to TRBD1 covers 7 bases. Germline V CDR1 and CDR2: SGHDN, FVKESK. V trimming: 2 bases; J trimming: 3 bases; junction bases outside the gene matches: 13. The CDR3 sequence is 17 residues long. The CDR3 here is CASSQHGQDTYLYEQYF. As DNA, the CDR3 is TGTGCCAGCAGCCAACACGGACAGGACACTTACCTCTACGAGCAGTACTTC.

The V gene is TRBV11-2, the J gene TRBJ2-6; no clear D gene. CDR3 length: 15 amino acids. CDR1 SGHAT and CDR2 FQNNGV come from the germline V gene. The V gene lost 2 bases and the J gene lost 0 bases, with 5 bases spanning the gap. The DNA of the CDR3 is TGTGCCAGCAGCTTAACGGTCTCTGGGGCCAACGTCCTGACTTTC. This sequence encodes CASSLTVSGANVLTF. The full variable domain, its missing parts supplied by reference TRBV11-2 and TRBJ2-6, is EAGVAQSPRYKIIEKRQSVAFWCNPISGHATLYWYQQILGQGPKLLIQFQNNGVVDDSQLPKDRFSAERLKGVDSTLKIQPAKLEDSAVYLCASSLTVSGANVLTFGAGSRLTVL.

The chain carries TRBV28 and TRBJ2-1; D gene unclear. The CDR3 covers 11 residues. CDR1 and CDR2 from the germline V gene are MDHEN and SYDVKM. V was shortened by 2 bases and J by 10 bases, with 6 bases between the two germline ends. The CDR3, as DNA: TGTGCCAGCAGTTTAGAAAGGGAGCAGTTCTTC. This sequence encodes CASSLEREQFF.

This CDR3 reads CASSIRWQGDYEQYF. CDR3 DNA sequence: TGTGCCAGTAGTATAAGGTGGCAGGGTGACTACGAGCAGTACTTC. V gene TRBV19 combines with J gene TRBJ2-7, with TRBD1 as a possible D gene (5 bases). The CDR3 contains 15 residues. The germline gives CDR1 LNHDA, CDR2 SQIVND (reference sequence). Trimming took off 2 bases at V and 3 bases at J, with 14 bases between the two ends.

The V gene is TRBV6-6, the J gene TRBJ1-5; maybe TRBD1 (6 bases). V gave up 6 bases and J gave up 1 base, with 10 bases separating them. The V gene's germline CDR1 is MNHNY and CDR2 SVGAGI (reference sequence). CDR3 size: 14 residues. The CDR3 reads CASRTGTSNQPQHF. The CDR3 DNA is TGTGCCAGCAGGACGGGGACAAGCAATCAGCCCCAGCATTTT.

The rearrangement uses TRBV29-1 and TRBJ2-3, with TRBD2 identical over 8 bases. Looked up from germline, CDR1 is SQVTM and CDR2 is ANQGSEA. The V gene end was trimmed by 7 bases and the J gene end by 1 base; junction bases not matched to a gene: 7. The CDR3 loop spans 14 amino acids. The CDR3 protein is CSATGGAGTDTQYF. CDR3 DNA: TGCAGCGCCACGGGGGGGGCTGGCACAGATACGCAGTATTTT.

CDR3 DNA: TGTGCCAGCAGCTTGGATCCCGGACAAGAGACCCAGTACTTC. Amino acids: CASSLDPGQETQYF. This chain links TRBV5-4 with TRBJ2-5; D gene uncertain. V was cut by 0 bases and J by 2 bases, with 8 bases left in between. This CDR3 has 14 residues. Germline CDR1 is SGHNT and CDR2 is YYREEE (reference sequence).

CDR3 sequence (DNA): TGTGCCAGCTCACCAGGGGGCAAGACTCTCTCCTACGAGCAGTACTTC. Its translation: CASSPGGKTLSYEQYF. The rearrangement joins TRBV18 to TRBJ2-7; a weak D match, TRBD1 (6 bases). Germline assignment: CDR1 KGHSH and CDR2 LQKENI. The CDR3 runs to 16 residues. V was shortened by 2 bases and J by 0 bases, with 14 bases between the two germline ends. The full variable domain, completed using reference TRBV18 and TRBJ2-7, is NAGVMQNPRHLVRRRGQEARLRCSPMKGHSHVYWYRQLPEEGLKFMVYLQKENIIDESGMPKERFSAEFPKEGPSILRIQQVVRGDSAAYFCASSPGGKTLSYEQYFGPGTRLTVT.

Comment on this clone: A junction boundary mismatches the germline segment, possibly from a read error. This chain uses TRBV5-4 with TRBJ2-1; TRBD2 matches at 8 bases. The CDR3 covers 14 residues. Germline V gene sequence: CDR1 SGHNT, CDR2 YYREEE (reference sequence). The CDR3 nucleotides are TGTGCCAGCAGCCCTCGAACATCCTTGGAGCGGGAGCTCTTC. The encoded protein is CASSPRTSLERELF.

The chain is built from TRBV6-5 and TRBJ2-7, with D uncertain. Trimming stripped 2 bases from V and 4 bases from J, with 9 bases between. The CDR3 length is 13 residues. CDR1 and CDR2 from the germline V gene are MNHEY and SVGAGI. The CDR3: CASSYGQYYEQYF. The CDR3 DNA sequence: TGTGCCAGCAGTTACGGGCAATATTACGAGCAGTACTTC.